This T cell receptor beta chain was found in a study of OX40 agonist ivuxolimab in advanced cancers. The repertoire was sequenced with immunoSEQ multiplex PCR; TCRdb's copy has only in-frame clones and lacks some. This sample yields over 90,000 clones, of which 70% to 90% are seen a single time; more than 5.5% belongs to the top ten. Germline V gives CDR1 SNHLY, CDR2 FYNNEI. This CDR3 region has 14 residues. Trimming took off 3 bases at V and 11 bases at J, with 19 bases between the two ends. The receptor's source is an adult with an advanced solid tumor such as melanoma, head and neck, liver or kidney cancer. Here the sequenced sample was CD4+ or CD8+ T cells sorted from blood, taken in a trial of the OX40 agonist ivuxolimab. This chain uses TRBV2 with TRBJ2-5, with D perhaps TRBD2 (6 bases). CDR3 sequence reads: CASSDQRPGEEQYF. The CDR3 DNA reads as TGTGCCAGCAGTGACCAGAGACCGGGGGAAGAGCAGTACTTC.